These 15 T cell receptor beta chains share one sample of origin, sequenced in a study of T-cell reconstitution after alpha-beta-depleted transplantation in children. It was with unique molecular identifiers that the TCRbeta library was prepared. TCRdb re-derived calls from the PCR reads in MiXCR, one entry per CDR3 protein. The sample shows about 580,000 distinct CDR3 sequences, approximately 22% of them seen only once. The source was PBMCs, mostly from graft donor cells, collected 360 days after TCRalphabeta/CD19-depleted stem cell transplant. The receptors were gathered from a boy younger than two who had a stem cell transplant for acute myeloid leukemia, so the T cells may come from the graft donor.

CDR3 in amino acids: CASSLGGRASYEQYF. CDR3 sequence (DNA): TGTGCCAGCAGCTTAGGGGGCCGGGCTTCCTACGAGCAGTACTTC. V is TRBV7-9 and J is TRBJ2-7, with a tentative D call TRBD1 (5 bases). Germline V gives CDR1 SEHNR, CDR2 FQNEAQ (reference sequence). The CDR3 is made up of 15 amino acids. With 1 base removed from V and 1 base from J, the gap between germline ends came to 11 bases.

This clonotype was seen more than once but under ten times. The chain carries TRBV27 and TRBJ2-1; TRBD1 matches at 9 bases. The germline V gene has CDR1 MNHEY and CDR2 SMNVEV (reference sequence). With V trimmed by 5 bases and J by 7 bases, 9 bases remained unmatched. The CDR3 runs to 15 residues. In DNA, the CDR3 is TGTGCCAGCAGTCCATTGACAGGGGGGTTTAATGAGCAGTTCTTC. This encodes CASSPLTGGFNEQFF.

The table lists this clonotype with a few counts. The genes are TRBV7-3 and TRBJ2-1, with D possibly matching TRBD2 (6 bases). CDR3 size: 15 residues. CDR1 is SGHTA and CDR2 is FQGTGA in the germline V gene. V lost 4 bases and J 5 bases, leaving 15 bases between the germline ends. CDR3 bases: TGTGCCAGCAGCTCCGGGATAGGAGGGAACAATGAGCAGTTCTTC. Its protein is CASSSGIGGNNEQFF.

CDR3 sequence (DNA): TGCGCCAGCAGCCAAGGGAGCTTCGATGAAAAACTGTTTTTT. This codes for CASSQGSFDEKLFF. The chain links TRBV4-3 to TRBJ1-4; D gene uncertain. There are 14 residues in the CDR3. V was shortened by 1 base and J by 6 bases, with 9 bases between the two germline ends. Per the germline V gene, CDR1 is LGHNA and CDR2 is YSLEER.

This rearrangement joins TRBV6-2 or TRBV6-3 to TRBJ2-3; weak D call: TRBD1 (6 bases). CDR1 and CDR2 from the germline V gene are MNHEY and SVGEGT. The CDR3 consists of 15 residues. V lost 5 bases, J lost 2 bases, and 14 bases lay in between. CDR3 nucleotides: TGTGCCAGCAGTCAACTCCGGGACAACACAGATACGCAGTATTTT. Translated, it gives CASSQLRDNTDTQYF.

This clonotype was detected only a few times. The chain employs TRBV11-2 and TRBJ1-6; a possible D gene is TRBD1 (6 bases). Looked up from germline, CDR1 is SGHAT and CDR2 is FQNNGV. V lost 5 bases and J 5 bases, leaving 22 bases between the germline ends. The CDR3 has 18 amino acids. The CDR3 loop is CASSPRTQGMGDNSPLHF. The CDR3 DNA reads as TGTGCCAGCAGCCCTCGAACCCAGGGGATGGGGGATAATTCACCCCTCCACTTT.

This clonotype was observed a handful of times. The chain's CDR3 is CASSPIGAEMEAFF. CDR3 in DNA: TGTGCCAGCAGCCCCATCGGAGCAGAAATGGAAGCTTTCTTT. This chain links TRBV7-8 with TRBJ1-1; the D is unclear. Germline V CDR1 and CDR2: SGHVS, FQNEAQ. V lost 5 bases, J lost 8 bases, and 18 bases lay in between. CDR3 length equals 14 residues.

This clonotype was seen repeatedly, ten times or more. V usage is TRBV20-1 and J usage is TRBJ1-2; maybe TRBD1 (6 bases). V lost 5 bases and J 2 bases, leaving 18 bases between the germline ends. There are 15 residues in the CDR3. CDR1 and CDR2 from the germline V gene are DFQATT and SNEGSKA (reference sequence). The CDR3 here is CSAPGARQVNYGYTF. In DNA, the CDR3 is TGCAGTGCTCCAGGGGCCCGACAGGTCAACTATGGCTACACCTTC.

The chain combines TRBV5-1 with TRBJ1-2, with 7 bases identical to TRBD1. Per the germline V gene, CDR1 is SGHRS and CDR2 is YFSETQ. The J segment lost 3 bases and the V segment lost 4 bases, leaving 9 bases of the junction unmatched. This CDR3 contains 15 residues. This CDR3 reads CASSKTTGNDYGYTF. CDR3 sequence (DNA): TGCGCCAGCAGCAAGACGACAGGGAACGACTATGGCTACACCTTC.

The CDR3 sequence is CSAYGQGVWSYEQYV. The CDR3 nucleotides read TGCAGTGCCTACGGACAGGGTGTATGGTCCTACGAGCAGTACGTC. The genes are TRBV20-1 and TRBJ2-7, with TRBD1 identical over 8 bases. Germline CDR1 is DFQATT and CDR2 is SNEGSKA (reference sequence). This CDR3 has 15 amino acids. The V gene end was trimmed by 6 bases and the J gene end by 1 base; junction bases not matched to a gene: 11.

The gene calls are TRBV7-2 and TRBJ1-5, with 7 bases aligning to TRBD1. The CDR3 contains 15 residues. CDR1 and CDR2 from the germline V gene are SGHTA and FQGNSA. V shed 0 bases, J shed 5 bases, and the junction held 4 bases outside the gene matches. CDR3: CASSLAYTGDQPQHF. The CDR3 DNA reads TGTGCCAGCAGCTTAGCGTACACAGGGGATCAGCCCCAGCATTTT.

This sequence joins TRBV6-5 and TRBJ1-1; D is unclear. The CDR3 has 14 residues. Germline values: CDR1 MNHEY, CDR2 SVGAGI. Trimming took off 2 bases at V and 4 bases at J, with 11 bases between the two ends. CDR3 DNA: TGTGCCAGCAGTTACACCGGGGAGGGCACTGAAGCTTTCTTT. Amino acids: CASSYTGEGTEAFF.

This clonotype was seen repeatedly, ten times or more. CDR3 bases: TGCGCCAGCAGCTCACGCAACCTAGCGGAAGAGACCCAGTACTTC. It codes for CASSSRNLAEETQYF. The chain links TRBV5-1 to TRBJ2-5, with 7 bases matching TRBD2. CDR3 size: 15 residues. With V trimmed by 3 bases and J by 3 bases, 8 bases remained unmatched. Germline assignment: CDR1 SGHRS and CDR2 YFSETQ.

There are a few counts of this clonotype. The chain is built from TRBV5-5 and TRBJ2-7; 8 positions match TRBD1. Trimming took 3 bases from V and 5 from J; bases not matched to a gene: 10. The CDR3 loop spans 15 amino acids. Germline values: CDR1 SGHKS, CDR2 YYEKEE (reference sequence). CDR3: CASSSYRTGRDEQYV. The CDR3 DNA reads TGTGCCAGCAGCTCCTACCGGACAGGGCGGGACGAGCAGTACGTC.

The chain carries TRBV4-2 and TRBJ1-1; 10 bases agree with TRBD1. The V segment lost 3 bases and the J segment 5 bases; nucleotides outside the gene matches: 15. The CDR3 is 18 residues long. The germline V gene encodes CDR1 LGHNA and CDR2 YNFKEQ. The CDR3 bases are TGTGCCAGCAGCCACGGGACAGGGGTGGGGAGGTTTTCGACTGAAGCTTTCTTT. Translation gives CASSHGTGVGRFSTEAFF.